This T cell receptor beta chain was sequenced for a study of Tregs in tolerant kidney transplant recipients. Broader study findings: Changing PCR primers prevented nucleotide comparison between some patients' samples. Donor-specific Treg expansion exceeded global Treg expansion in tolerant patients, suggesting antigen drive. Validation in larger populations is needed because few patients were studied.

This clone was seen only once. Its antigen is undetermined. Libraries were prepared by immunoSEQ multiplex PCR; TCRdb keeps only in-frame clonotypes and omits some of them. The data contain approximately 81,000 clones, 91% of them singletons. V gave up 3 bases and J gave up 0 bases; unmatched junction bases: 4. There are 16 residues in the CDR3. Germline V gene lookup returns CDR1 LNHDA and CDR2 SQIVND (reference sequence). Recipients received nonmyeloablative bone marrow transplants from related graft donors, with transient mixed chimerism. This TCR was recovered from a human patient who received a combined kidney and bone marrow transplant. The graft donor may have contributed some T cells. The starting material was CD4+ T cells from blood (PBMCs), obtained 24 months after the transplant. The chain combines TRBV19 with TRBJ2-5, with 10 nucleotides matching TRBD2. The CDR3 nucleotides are TGTGCCAGTAGTATGAGCACTAGCGGGAACCAAGAGACCCAGTACTTC. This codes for CASSMSTSGNQETQYF.